These 18 T cell receptor beta chains originate from one sample sequenced in a study of low-dose radiotherapy and immunotherapy resistance in tumors. Alpha and beta chains were covered, as first-strand cDNA relied on TRAV- and TRBV-specific primers. The authors amplified TCRs for about 20 PCR cycles with a constant-region primer and a V-primer adapter. TCRdb re-derived calls from the reads in MiXCR, one entry per CDR3 protein. The table has tens of thousands of distinct CDR3 sequences, about 20% seen once. Indicated time point: after trial treatment. Treatment in this sample: LDRT plus nivolumab, ipilimumab, low-dose cyclophosphamide and aspirin (RACIN trial). The specimen was PBMCs, collected after low-dose radiotherapy plus immunotherapy. These TCRs come from a female donor with ovarian cancer.

J is TRBJ1-5 and V is TRBV5-1; maybe TRBD1 (6 bases). This CDR3 has 15 amino acids. Germline loops: CDR1 SGHRS, CDR2 YFSETQ. V lost 4 bases to trimming and J lost 0 bases, with 11 bases between them. The CDR3 bases are TGCGCCAGCAGCCAAGGGACAAATAGCAATCAGCCCCAGCATTTT. The encoded protein is CASSQGTNSNQPQHF.

The sample holds many counts of this clonotype. The chain links TRBV4-2 to TRBJ2-5; 9 bases line up with TRBD2. The germline V gene encodes CDR1 LGHNA and CDR2 YNFKEQ. V lost 0 bases to trimming and J lost 9 bases; unmatched junction nucleotides: 8. This CDR3 spans 15 amino acids. The CDR3 sequence is CASSQDLGGLAAQYF. Here the CDR3 DNA reads TGTGCCAGCAGCCAAGATCTGGGGGGACTAGCTGCCCAGTACTTC.

This clonotype was counted ten times or more. V gene TRBV20-1 combines with J gene TRBJ1-1; D not resolved. Germline V CDR1 and CDR2: DFQATT, SNEGSKA (reference sequence). V gave up 4 bases and J gave up 6 bases, with 6 bases separating them. CDR3 length equals 10 residues. The CDR3 DNA sequence: TGCAGTGCTAAAGACCCTGAAGCTTTCTTT. The encoded protein is CSAKDPEAFF.

At least ten counts were recorded for this clonotype. CDR3 protein: CARDGDSGNTIYF. The DNA of the CDR3 is TGTGCCAGAGACGGTGACTCTGGAAACACCATATATTTT. V usage is TRBV10-3 and J usage is TRBJ1-3; D call uncertain. CDR1 ENHRY and CDR2 SYGVKD come from the germline V gene. V was trimmed by 10 bases and J by 0 bases, leaving 10 bases between them. The CDR3 is 13 residues long.

This clonotype was observed many times. V and J are TRBV12-3 or TRBV12-4 and TRBJ2-2; 12 bases align to TRBD1. The CDR3 extends over 16 amino acids. The V and J ends lost 7 bases and 5 bases, in that order; junction bases with no gene match: 8. The CDR3 DNA reads TGTGCCAGCACGGGACAGGGGGCAGTGGGGACCGGGGAGCTGTTTTTT. Amino acid sequence: CASTGQGAVGTGELFF.

Notes on this clonotype: This probably arose from a read error, given a far larger clone one base away. This chain uses TRBV12-3 or TRBV12-4 with TRBJ2-3, with 8 bases fitting TRBD1. After removal of 7 bases from V and 4 bases from J, the junction contained 13 bases not matched to a gene. CDR3 length equals 16 residues. This CDR3 reads CASIHFRTGWPDTQYF. The CDR3 DNA is TGTGCCAGCATTCACTTCAGGACAGGGTGGCCAGATACGCAGTATTTT.

This clonotype has ten or more counts. The chain employs TRBV11-2 and TRBJ2-7; 8 bases are shared with TRBD1. CDR1 and CDR2 (germline): SGHAT, FQNNGV. CDR3 length: 13 amino acids. V lost 5 bases, J lost 7 bases, and 7 bases stayed unmatched. CDR3 DNA: TGTGCCAGCAGCGGACAGGGAGTGGGGGAGCAGTACTTC. This encodes CASSGQGVGEQYF.

This clonotype appeared a few times. This chain links TRBV11-3 with TRBJ2-7, with D maybe TRBD2 (6 bases). Germline lookup yields CDR1 SGHNT and CDR2 YENEEA. Between the trimmed V and J ends, which lost 1 base and 4 bases, there was a span of 11 bases. The CDR3 has 14 amino acids. The CDR3 nucleotides are TGTGCCAGCAGCTTAGCGGGAGAGTCGTACGAGCAGTACTTC. Residues: CASSLAGESYEQYF.

The CDR3 region has the DNA TGTGCTAGTGGTTCCTGGGCCCAAGAGACCCAGTACTTC. It specifies CASGSWAQETQYF. The chain carries TRBV12-5 and TRBJ2-5; D is unresolved. This CDR3 has 13 amino acids. Germline V gene sequence: CDR1 LGHNT, CDR2 FRNRAP. Trimming shortened V by 4 bases and J by 1 base, and 7 bases separated the two germline ends.

This clonotype is deemed medium-sized. The chain has TRBV28 and TRBJ2-3, with 8 bases aligning to TRBD2. This CDR3 has 15 amino acids. Germline CDR1 is MDHEN and CDR2 is SYDVKM. Trimming at V came to 6 bases and at J to 6 bases, leaving 11 bases not matched to a gene. The CDR3 sequence is CASSPPSGSLDTQYF. Written as DNA, the CDR3 is TGTGCCAGCAGCCCCCCAAGCGGGAGTTTGGATACGCAGTATTTT. The variable domain in full, with the rest retrieved from reference TRBV28 and TRBJ2-3, is DVKVTQSSRYLVKRTGEKVFLECVQDMDHENMFWYRQDPGLGLRLIYFSYDVKMKEKGDIPEGYSVSREKKERFSLILESASTNQTSMYLCASSPPSGSLDTQYFGPGTRLTVL.

This clonotype was seen ten or more times. The chain has TRBV29-1 and TRBJ1-2, with TRBD1 matching 7 bases. CDR1 is SQVTM and CDR2 is ANQGSEA in the germline V gene. The CDR3 contains 14 residues. V was clipped by 4 bases and J by 7 bases; unmatched bases: 12. The CDR3 region is CSVAPPTGLSGYTF. As DNA, the CDR3 is TGCAGCGTTGCGCCACCGACAGGGCTGTCTGGCTACACCTTC.

This clonotype has ten or more counts. Here the CDR3 reads CASSESKKDGVAFF. The CDR3 DNA reads as TGCGCCAGCAGTGAGTCGAAAAAGGATGGGGTAGCTTTCTTT. The chain links TRBV10-2 to TRBJ1-1; no clear D. Germline CDR1 is WSHSY and CDR2 is SAAADI. V gave up 0 bases and J gave up 10 bases, with 15 bases separating them. The length of the CDR3 is 14 residues.

This clonotype was detected many times. Relative to the germline gene, one junction end is altered; a read error may explain this. The chain combines TRBV29-1 with TRBJ2-3, with a possible D match to TRBD1 (5 bases). The CDR3 totals 12 residues. Germline loops: CDR1 SQVTM, CDR2 ANQGSEA. Written as DNA, the CDR3 is TGCAGCGTTGACCAGGGCACGGATACGCAGTATTTT. It codes for CSVDQGTDTQYF.

This clonotype was counted at least ten times. The chain recombines TRBV20-1 with TRBJ2-3; D is perhaps TRBD1 (6 bases). This CDR3 comprises 15 residues. Trimming took off 6 bases at V and 5 bases at J, with 21 bases between the two ends. Per the germline V gene, CDR1 is DFQATT and CDR2 is SNEGSKA (reference sequence). The CDR3 coding sequence is TGCAGTGCGCCTCGCCGAAGGACAGCCGGAGATACGCAGTATTTT. Protein product: CSAPRRRTAGDTQYF.

This clonotype occurred a few times. The V and J genes are TRBV3-1 and TRBJ2-7, with D unresolved. Germline CDR1 and CDR2: LGHDT and YNNKEL (reference sequence). V was pared by 2 bases and J by 7 bases, with 12 bases between. The CDR3 extends over 13 amino acids. The CDR3 loop is CASSQRGDLEQYF. The DNA for the CDR3 is TGTGCCAGCAGCCAACGAGGCGATTTGGAGCAGTACTTC.

This clonotype was seen repeatedly, ten times or more. The chain combines TRBV6-2 or TRBV6-3 with TRBJ1-1; D ambiguous. CDR3 size: 13 residues. V lost 2 bases to trimming and J lost 2 bases, with 6 bases between them. The germline CDR1 and CDR2 sequences are MNHEY and SVGEGT. The CDR3: CASSYKANTEAFF. CDR3 nucleotides: TGTGCCAGCAGTTACAAGGCCAACACTGAAGCTTTCTTT.

This clonotype has ten or more counts. This chain links TRBV20-1 with TRBJ1-2, with unresolved D. Germline loops: CDR1 DFQATT, CDR2 SNEGSKA (reference sequence). The CDR3 has 13 amino acids. V was trimmed by 3 bases and J by 5 bases, leaving 13 bases between them. In DNA form, the CDR3 reads TGCAGTGCTAGCCCCATCTCGGGGTATGGCTACACCTTC. Its translation is CSASPISGYGYTF.

By share, this clonotype counts as medium-sized. This chain joins TRBV29-1 and TRBJ1-4; no definite D call. Germline-derived CDR1 and CDR2 are SQVTM and ANQGSEA. The CDR3 sequence is 11 residues long. V was cut by 7 bases and J by 3 bases, with 6 bases left in between. CDR3 nucleotides: TGCAGCGCCCGTTCTAATGAAAAACTGTTTTTT. It translates to CSARSNEKLFF.